This T cell receptor beta chain was captured in a study of cytomegalovirus exposure and HLA in healthy donors. The CDR3 has 16 residues. Looked up from germline, CDR1 is LNHDA and CDR2 is SQIVND (reference sequence). With 3 bases clipped from V and 2 bases from J, the junction kept 7 bases outside the gene matches. With 60 Vbeta and 13 Jbeta primers, the PCR was carried out. Some clones are missing from TCRdb's copy, which holds only in-frame ones; the method was immunoSEQ multiplex PCR. Among 150,000 to 200,000 clones listed, roughly 85% were seen once. Study outcomes and limitations: Most of the CMV-associated TCR beta chains (in a later analysis) appeared to be HLA-restricted. TCR beta chain V- and J-gene trimming was linked, in a later analysis, to a missense variant in DCLRE1C.

Of note for this clone: Its antigen is not known.

The chain is built from TRBV19 and TRBJ2-1; 7 bases are a match to TRBD1. Sequenced input: PBMCs. The source is a woman aged 45-65 years in good health and CMV-seronegative. CDR3 sequence reads: CASSIVGDRTYNEQFF. The CDR3 coding sequence is TGTGCCAGTAGTATTGTCGGGGACAGAACCTACAATGAGCAGTTCTTC.